These 8 T cell receptor beta chains were sequenced from one sample in a study of blood T cells in healthy people across ages. A second roughly 6 to 12 cycle PCR used barcoded and J-beta primers. TCRdb passed the 5' RACE reads through MiXCR, listing each CDR3 protein once. The table has about 1.6 million distinct CDR3 sequences, roughly a third seen once; the top ten hold about 11%. Sequencing was performed on blood. The origin of the receptors is a young woman in good health.

The J gene is TRBJ2-3, the V gene TRBV24-1; a possible D gene is TRBD2 (5 bases). Germline V CDR1 and CDR2: KGHDR, SFDVKD. The germline V and J ends were trimmed by 4 bases and 4 bases, with 11 bases remaining between them. The CDR3 spans 14 residues. The CDR3 DNA sequence: TGTGCCACCAGTGACCCCCTGGAGGCAGATACGCAGTATTTT. It codes for CATSDPLEADTQYF.

Only a few counts were recorded for this clonotype. The J gene is TRBJ2-2, the V gene TRBV5-1; TRBD1 might be the D (5 bases). Germline V gene sequence: CDR1 SGHRS, CDR2 YFSETQ. Trimming pared 4 bases from V and 2 bases from J, leaving 15 bases between. CDR3 length: 16 residues. The CDR3 nucleotides are TGCGCCAGCAGCGCAGCCGACAGAAGTAACACCGGGGAGCTGTTTTTT. It codes for CASSAADRSNTGELFF.

V usage is TRBV4-1 and J usage is TRBJ2-5; 9 positions agree with TRBD1. The germline gives CDR1 MGHRA, CDR2 YSYEKL. The CDR3 covers 15 residues. The V gene end was trimmed by 6 bases and the J gene end by 7 bases; junction bases not matched to a gene: 12. CDR3 protein: CASSRPGTGSGTQYF. DNA for the CDR3: TGCGCCAGCAGTCGTCCCGGGACAGGGTCGGGGACCCAGTACTTC.

V and J are TRBV5-1 and TRBJ1-2; D unresolved. CDR1 SGHRS and CDR2 YFSETQ come from the germline V gene. The ends were cut back, 6 bases at V and 2 bases at J, with 11 bases in the middle. This CDR3 spans 13 amino acids. In nucleotides, the CDR3 is TGCGCCAGCAAAATGGCCTACAACTATGGCTACACCTTC. This translates into CASKMAYNYGYTF.

This clonotype was recorded a few times. V and J are TRBV7-3 and TRBJ2-3; tentative D call: TRBD1 (5 bases). Germline CDR1 is SGHTA and CDR2 is FQGTGA. V was shortened by 2 bases and J by 6 bases, with 21 bases between the two germline ends. The CDR3 spans 17 residues. Written as DNA, the CDR3 is TGTGCCAGCAGCTTATACCCCCCAACTGGGGCCTGGGATACGCAGTATTTT. Its translation is CASSLYPPTGAWDTQYF.

As DNA, the CDR3 is TGTGCCAGTAGTACCGGACAGGGGGCCTTCTACGAGCAGTACTTC. Encoded protein: CASSTGQGAFYEQYF. The V call is TRBV19, the J call TRBJ2-7; 11 nucleotides match TRBD1. This CDR3 spans 15 amino acids. Per germline, CDR1 LNHDA and CDR2 SQIVND (reference sequence). Trimming removed 4 bases from V and 3 bases from J; junction bases left unmatched: 5.

This clonotype has a single count. V is TRBV3-1 and J is TRBJ2-1, with 10 bases lining up with TRBD2. With 4 bases clipped from V and 8 bases from J, the junction kept 17 bases outside the gene matches. The CDR3 runs to 18 residues. Germline V gene data show CDR1 as LGHDT and CDR2 as YNNKEL (reference sequence). CDR3 nucleotide sequence: TGTGCCAGCAGCCCAGAGTCAGGACTAGCGGCACCTGGGTATGAGCAGTTCTTC. Translated: CASSPESGLAAPGYEQFF.

Turning to this clonotype: Germline and junction disagree at one end, which may indicate a read error. The genes are TRBV7-3 and TRBJ2-1, with TRBD2 matching over 9 bases. The CDR3 loop spans 15 amino acids. The germline V gene has CDR1 SGHTA and CDR2 FQGTGA. CDR3 in amino acids: CASSPSSGTYNKQFF. As DNA, the CDR3 is TGTGCCAGCAGCCCCTCTAGCGGGACCTACAATAAGCAGTTCTTC. The full variable domain, its missing parts supplied by reference TRBV7-3 and TRBJ2-1, is GAGVSQTPSNKVTEKGKYVELRCDPISGHTALYWYRQSLGQGPEFLIYFQGTGAADDSGLPNDRFFAVRPEGSVSTLKIQRTERGDSAVYLCASSPSSGTYNKQFFGPGTRLTVL.